This T cell receptor beta chain appears in the sequencing data of a study of blood T cell repertoires in COVID-19. Study at large: Researchers got acute and convalescent COVID-19 samples from the United States, Italy and Spain.

Two negative PCRs, clearance, or symptom resolution characterized the recovered Cohort 3 donors. Assay: immunoSEQ multiplex PCR; the TCRdb copy retains only in-frame clones and omits some. The table has roughly 330,000 clones, 80% to 90% seen once; the top ten hold about 5%. CDR3 length: 16 amino acids. The germline V and J ends were trimmed by 0 bases and 3 bases, with 11 bases remaining between them. The germline gives CDR1 LGHNT, CDR2 FRNRAP. The clonotype comes from a woman in her twenties or thirties who had recovered from COVID-19. The sample consisted of PBMCs or T cells enriched from blood (not recorded which). The chain recombines TRBV12-5 with TRBJ2-2; TRBD1 might be the D (5 bases). CDR3 sequence: CASGLVVGRDTGELFF. The CDR3 bases are TGTGCTAGTGGTTTGGTAGTGGGGCGAGACACCGGGGAGCTGTTTTTT.